The 11 T cell receptor beta chains listed next were all sequenced from one sample in a study of blood T cell repertoires in COVID-19. Profiling relied on immunoSEQ multiplex PCR, and the TCRdb table lists in-frame clones only, not all of them. The repertoire holds some 150,000 clones, with around 78% as singletons. Sample: peripheral blood. The receptors were sampled from a man aged 80 or over with acute or convalescent COVID-19.

The V call is TRBV2, the J call TRBJ1-2, with 7 bases aligning to TRBD1. The trim removed 5 bases at V and 2 bases at J, leaving 5 bases unmatched. The CDR3 loop spans 14 amino acids. From germline, CDR1 is SNHLY and CDR2 FYNNEI. The CDR3, as DNA: TGTGCCAGCAGTCCACAGGGGCCAAACTATGGCTACACCTTC. This gives the protein CASSPQGPNYGYTF. Drawing the rest from reference TRBV2 and TRBJ1-2, the complete variable domain is EPEVTQTPSHQVTQMGQEVILRCVPISNHLYFYWYRQILGQKVEFLVSFYNNEISEKSEIFDDQFSVERPDGSNFTLKIRSTKLEDSAMYFCASSPQGPNYGYTFGSGTRLTVV.

The V gene is TRBV5-1, the J gene TRBJ2-5, with a possible D match to TRBD2 (5 bases). The V and J ends lost 4 bases and 0 bases respectively, with 10 bases between them. This CDR3 comprises 14 residues. Germline CDR1 SGHRS, CDR2 YFSETQ. The CDR3 DNA is TGCGCCAGCAGCCTGGGAGACTACCAAGAGACCCAGTACTTC. Translating it yields CASSLGDYQETQYF.

The V gene is TRBV4-3, the J gene TRBJ1-2; TRBD1 matches 7 bases. Trimming took 4 bases from V and 0 from J; bases not matched to a gene: 11. Germline CDR1 is LGHNA and CDR2 is YSLEER. This CDR3 has 17 residues. CDR3 nucleotide sequence: TGCGCCAGCAGCCCGCTGGGACAGCTAATAGCTAACTATGGCTACACCTTC. Its protein is CASSPLGQLIANYGYTF.

V is TRBV10-1 and J is TRBJ2-7; D is unresolved. CDR3 length: 16 amino acids. Germline loops: CDR1 WNHNN, CDR2 SYGVQD (reference sequence). V shed 6 bases and J shed 4 bases, with 22 bases lying between them. The CDR3 nucleotides are TGCGCCAGCAGCGTTTTGCTTACAAACGCACAGTACGAGCAGTACGTC. It is translated as CASSVLLTNAQYEQYV.

About this clone itself: In the same sample, other DNA sequences code for this CDR3. The rearrangement joins TRBV3-1 (or the pseudogene TRBV3-2) to TRBJ2-1; D call uncertain. CDR1 is LGHDT, CDR2 YNNKEL, per germline (reference sequence). Trimming shortened V by 4 bases and J by 9 bases, and 10 bases separated the two germline ends. This CDR3 is 12 amino acids long. CDR3 sequence: CASSRSLAEQFF. CDR3 nucleotides: TGTGCCAGCAGCCGGAGTCTGGCTGAGCAGTTCTTC.

This chain links TRBV6-2 or TRBV6-3 with TRBJ2-7; 8 nucleotides align to TRBD1. The CDR3 spans 13 residues. Germline CDR1 MNHEY, CDR2 SVGEGT. The V and J ends lost 6 bases and 1 base, in that order; junction bases with no gene match: 2. The CDR3 is CASSRTGSYEQYV. CDR3 nucleotides: TGTGCCAGCAGCAGGACAGGGTCCTACGAGCAGTACGTC.

The chain uses TRBV6-4 and TRBJ1-2, with D possibly being TRBD1 (5 bases). V was pared by 6 bases and J by 4 bases, with 15 bases between. The CDR3 is made up of 14 amino acids. The germline V gene has CDR1 MRHNA and CDR2 SNTAGT. CDR3 nucleotides: TGTGCCAGCAGAGACGACAGCCCGTCCTATGGCTACACCTTC. Translation: CASRDDSPSYGYTF.

The chain carries TRBV6-5 and TRBJ1-4, with 7 bases identical to TRBD1. V lost 6 bases and J lost 2; bases outside the gene matches: 6. The length of the CDR3 is 15 residues. Germline V gene lookup returns CDR1 MNHEY and CDR2 SVGAGI. The CDR3 DNA reads TGTGCCAGCAGGCAGGGGGGTCTGACTAATGAAAAACTGTTTTTT. Amino acids: CASRQGGLTNEKLFF.

The V call is TRBV6-6, the J call TRBJ2-3, with TRBD1 identical over 7 bases. Germline values: CDR1 MNHNY, CDR2 SVGAGI (reference sequence). V shed 5 bases and J 6 bases; nucleotides not matched to a gene: 5. This CDR3 has 13 amino acids. CDR3 residues: CASSPRQGDTQYF. CDR3 DNA sequence: TGTGCCAGCAGTCCACGACAGGGCGATACGCAGTATTTT.

The chain joins TRBV4-1 to TRBJ2-1; maybe TRBD1 (6 bases). This CDR3 has 15 amino acids. V lost 0 bases and J lost 7, with 13 bases in between. Germline V gene sequence: CDR1 MGHRA, CDR2 YSYEKL. The DNA for the CDR3 is TGCGCCAGCAGCCAAGAGGGGCAGCAGGGGAATGAGCAGTTCTTC. Residues: CASSQEGQQGNEQFF.

A remark on this clone: A clone one base away is much larger, so this may be a read error. The chain recombines TRBV7-2 with TRBJ1-2; 7 bases align to TRBD1. Germline V gives CDR1 SGHTA, CDR2 FQGNSA. This CDR3 spans 13 amino acids. Trimming took 5 bases from V and 6 from J; bases not matched to a gene: 6. DNA of the CDR3: TGTGCCAGCAGCCCACCAGGGGGTCATGGCTACACCTTC. Residues: CASSPPGGHGYTF.